A single sample is the source of the 10 T cell receptor beta chains below, sequenced in a study of shared clonotypes between healthy human individuals. TCRdb's table, derived via immunoSEQ multiplex PCR, lists solely in-frame clones and lacks some. Altogether about 2 million clones are present, about 94% being singletons, with the ten largest covering more than 0.9%. Positively selected for CCR7, the CD45RO-negative cells used as naive CD8 cells excluded terminally differentiated effector memory CD45RA+ cells. Sequencing was carried out using naive CD8+ T cells sorted from blood. These receptors originate from a man aged 18 to 29 in good health.

This rearrangement joins TRBV30 to TRBJ2-3; D might be TRBD2 (6 bases). Germline values: CDR1 GTSNPN, CDR2 SVGIG (reference sequence). The V end lost 2 bases, the J end lost 0 bases, and 12 bases lay between the germline ends. This CDR3 spans 15 amino acids. The CDR3 nucleotides read TGTGCCTGGAGTATCGCGGGATTAAGCACAGATACGCAGTATTTT. Amino acids: CAWSIAGLSTDTQYF.

The V call is TRBV30, the J call TRBJ2-3, with TRBD2 as a possible D gene (5 bases). The CDR3 has 10 amino acids. V dropped 8 bases and J dropped 5 bases, with 8 bases sitting between them. Germline V gene lookup returns CDR1 GTSNPN and CDR2 SVGIG (reference sequence). The CDR3 here is CAREGDTQYF. CDR3 nucleotides: TGTGCCCGCGAGGGAGATACGCAGTATTTT.

V gene TRBV9 combines with J gene TRBJ1-2; D gene ambiguous. The CDR3 totals 16 residues. Trimming removed 0 bases at V and 1 base at J, with 13 bases between. Germline loops: CDR1 SGDLS, CDR2 YYNGEE. Here the CDR3 reads CASSVGGGLDNYGYTF. The CDR3 nucleotides are TGTGCCAGCAGCGTAGGGGGTGGGCTGGATAACTATGGCTACACCTTC.

This chain joins TRBV13 and TRBJ1-2; a possible D gene is TRBD1 (5 bases). V was pared by 6 bases and J by 2 bases, with 16 bases between. The CDR3 loop spans 15 amino acids. Germline values: CDR1 PRHDT, CDR2 FYEKMQ (reference sequence). The CDR3 protein is CASSLSLGENYGYTF. As DNA, the CDR3 is TGTGCCAGCAGTCTTTCATTGGGGGAGAACTATGGCTACACCTTC.

Regarding this clone: The same CDR3 can be traced to other DNA sequences in this sample. The J gene is TRBJ2-7, the V gene TRBV10-1; D possibly corresponds to TRBD1 (6 bases). The germline V and J ends were trimmed by 3 bases and 6 bases, with 6 bases remaining between them. The CDR3 runs to 11 residues. CDR1 is WNHNN, CDR2 SYGVQD, per germline (reference sequence). DNA for the CDR3: TGCGCCAGCAGTGACAGGGGCGAGCAGTACTTC. This translates into CASSDRGEQYF.

The chain employs TRBV4-1 and TRBJ2-7; D gene uncertain. This CDR3 contains 15 residues. Trimming shortened V by 3 bases and J by 6 bases, and 18 bases separated the two germline ends. Per the germline V gene, CDR1 is MGHRA and CDR2 is YSYEKL. CDR3 sequence: CASSHPGNGEGEQYF. For the CDR3, the DNA is TGCGCCAGCAGCCACCCCGGTAATGGGGAAGGCGAGCAGTACTTC.

About this clone itself: The same CDR3 is also encoded by other DNA sequences in this sample. J is TRBJ2-1 and V is TRBV29-1, with D hard to call. Per germline, CDR1 SQVTM and CDR2 ANQGSEA. The V gene lost 4 bases and the J gene lost 5 bases, with 6 bases spanning the gap. This CDR3 comprises 11 residues. CDR3 loop: CSVVVHNEQFF. CDR3 nucleotide sequence: TGCAGCGTTGTAGTTCACAATGAGCAGTTCTTC.

The chain uses TRBV27 and TRBJ1-4, with D possibly being TRBD1 (6 bases). Per the germline V gene, CDR1 is MNHEY and CDR2 is SMNVEV (reference sequence). The CDR3 spans 14 residues. The V end lost 2 bases, the J end lost 7 bases, and 11 bases lay between the germline ends. The CDR3 DNA reads TGTGCCAGCAGTTTAAGGGGGTATCGTGAAAAACTGTTTTTT. Its translation is CASSLRGYREKLFF.

The chain recombines TRBV27 with TRBJ1-2; the match to TRBD1 covers 10 bases. The germline CDR1 and CDR2 sequences are MNHEY and SMNVEV (reference sequence). The CDR3 spans 16 residues. V trimming: 6 bases; J trimming: 0 bases; junction bases outside the gene matches: 7. The CDR3 is CASSPGQGLSNYGYTF. CDR3 nucleotide sequence: TGTGCCAGCAGCCCGGGACAGGGGCTTTCTAACTATGGCTACACCTTC.

V and J are TRBV6-6 and TRBJ2-1, with 8 nucleotides matching TRBD2. Trimming removed 7 bases from V and 2 bases from J; junction bases left unmatched: 7. Germline CDR1 is MNHNY and CDR2 is SVGAGI (reference sequence). The CDR3 has 15 amino acids. The CDR3 spells CASTPSGRPYNEQFF. The CDR3 DNA follows: TGTGCCAGCACCCCGAGCGGGAGACCCTACAATGAGCAGTTCTTC.